Listed below are T cell receptor beta chains from one sample, sequenced in a study of T cell repertoires in cytomegalovirus infection. TCRdb recomputed calls from the reads with MiXCR, one row per CDR3 protein. The sample includes 400,000 to 550,000 distinct CDR3 sequences, 11% of them seen just once. The source material was PBMCs. Receptors originate from a human donor in good health (CMV status not recorded). Some clones in this sample may be carry-over from other donors' samples. The CDR3 runs from the conserved cysteine through the conserved F or W. The order of the fields is J gene, clone size, V gene, D gene, CDR3 protein, CDR3 DNA. A D gene is named only where the DNA matches it firmly. The size field is filled for only some rows; it gives once, few, many or a size class.

>TRBJ2-3|.|TRBV20-1|.
CSARDRVLSLDTQYF
TGCAGTGCTAGAGATCGAGTACTTAGCTTAGATACGCAGTATTTT
>TRBJ1-2|.|TRBV5-6|.
CASSQDPGYYGYTF
TGTGCCAGCAGTCAGGACCCGGGATACTATGGCTACACCTTC
>TRBJ2-3|many|TRBV10-2|.
CASSEGGEDTQYF
TGCGCCAGCAGTGAAGGGGGAGAAGATACGCAGTATTTT
>TRBJ2-7|many|TRBV5-1|TRBD1
CASSPGGQGYEQYF
TGTGCCAGCAGCCCAGGGGGTCAGGGTTACGAGCAGTACTTC
>TRBJ1-6|.|TRBV6-5|TRBD1
CASSYSGQLNSPLHF
TGTGCCAGCAGTTACTCGGGACAGCTGAATTCACCCCTCCACTTT
>TRBJ2-3|.|TRBV7-9|TRBD2
CASSSPTGTSSTDTQYF
TGTGCCAGCAGCTCGCCCACCGGGACTAGTAGCACAGATACGCAGTATTTT
>TRBJ1-1|many|TRBV25-1|TRBD1
CASSETGGRNTEAFF
TGTGCCAGCAGTGAGACAGGGGGGAGGAACACTGAAGCTTTCTTT
>TRBJ2-3|few|TRBV6-5|.
CASSRLRDTDTQYF
TGTGCCAGCAGCCGACTAAGAGATACAGATACGCAGTATTTT
>TRBJ2-3|many|TRBV4-1|TRBD1
CASSHRDRGRVTDTQYF
TGCGCCAGCAGCCACCGGGACAGGGGGCGCGTGACAGATACGCAGTATTTT
>TRBJ2-3|.|TRBV20-1|TRBD2
CSASTASGGGGTDTQYF
TGCAGTGCTAGTACGGCTAGCGGGGGGGGGGGCACAGATACGCAGTATTTT
>TRBJ2-4|few|TRBV19|.
CASSIDRGKGAKNIQYF
TGTGCCAGTAGTATAGATCGGGGGAAGGGGGCCAAAAACATTCAGTACTTC
>TRBJ1-2|many|TRBV7-6|.
CASSFGDTLANYGYTF
TGTGCCAGCAGCTTTGGAGACACACTCGCTAACTATGGCTACACCTTC
>TRBJ1-1|many|TRBV4-1|TRBD1
CASSHAQGAGNTEAFF
TGCGCCAGCAGCCATGCTCAGGGGGCGGGGAACACTGAAGCTTTCTTT
>TRBJ2-5|many|TRBV6-2/TRBV6-3|.
CASGYYGAPETQYF
TGTGCCAGCGGATATTATGGGGCCCCAGAGACCCAGTACTTC
>TRBJ2-1|few|TRBV20-1|TRBD2
CSASGAGGYNEQFF
TGCAGTGCTAGTGGGGCGGGGGGCTACAATGAGCAGTTCTTC
>TRBJ2-3|.|TRBV9|.
CASSVLASTPTDTQYF
TGTGCCAGCAGCGTACTTGCTAGCACACCCACAGATACGCAGTATTTT
>TRBJ2-2|many|TRBV10-1|TRBD2
CASSLSGTSAGELFF
TGCGCCAGCAGTCTCTCCGGGACTAGCGCCGGGGAGCTGTTTTTT
>TRBJ2-3|few|TRBV15|.
CATSEEGDTQYF
TGTGCCACCAGCGAAGAAGGAGATACGCAGTATTTT
>TRBJ2-3|.|TRBV5-6|.
CASGLGGTRRPQGDTQYF
TGTGCCAGCGGCTTGGGGGGCACTAGGCGGCCCCAAGGGGATACGCAGTATTTT
>TRBJ2-5|few|TRBV28|.
CASSLGGLRSETQYF
TGTGCCAGCAGTTTGGGGGGATTGCGGTCGGAGACCCAGTACTTC
>TRBJ1-2|few|TRBV6-2/TRBV6-3|.
CASSSIDRLDGYTF
TGTGCCAGCAGTTCTATAGACAGACTAGATGGCTACACCTTC
>TRBJ2-6|many|TRBV7-7|TRBD1
CASSPGQGNSGANVLTF
TGTGCTAGCAGCCCCGGACAGGGGAACTCTGGGGCCAACGTCCTGACTTTC
>TRBJ1-4|many|TRBV2|.
CASRLTGVNEKLFF
TGTGCCAGCAGATTGACAGGAGTCAATGAAAAACTGTTTTTT
>TRBJ2-1|many|TRBV24-1|.
CATSDLGSSSYNEQFF
TGTGCCACCAGTGATCTAGGGAGTAGCTCCTACAATGAGCAGTTCTTC
>TRBJ2-5|.|TRBV20-1|TRBD2
CSAGRQLAGGQAGETQYF
TGCAGTGCCGGTAGACAACTAGCGGGGGGGCAGGCGGGGGAGACCCAGTACTTC
>TRBJ2-6|few|TRBV6-6|.
CASSYGRVSGANVLTF
TGTGCCAGCAGTTACGGAAGGGTCTCTGGGGCCAACGTCCTGACTTTC
>TRBJ2-7|few|TRBV29-1|.
CSVIRNSYEQYF
TGCAGCGTTATACGCAACTCCTACGAGCAGTACTTC
>TRBJ1-1|.|TRBV29-1|.
CSGLRETEAFF
TGCAGCGGCCTGAGGGAAACTGAAGCTTTCTTT
>TRBJ2-7|many|TRBV11-2|.
CASSLADTYEQYF
TGTGCCAGCAGCTTAGCGGACACCTACGAGCAGTACTTC
>TRBJ2-1|many|TRBV2|TRBD2
CASKGLAGVDEQFF
TGTGCCAGCAAAGGACTAGCGGGAGTAGATGAGCAGTTCTTC
>TRBJ2-2|.|TRBV9|.
CASSAVMSGELFF
TGTGCCAGCAGCGCCGTGATGAGCGGGGAGCTGTTTTTT
>TRBJ2-7|many|TRBV7-9|.
CASSHRQVSYEQYF
TGTGCCAGCAGCCACCGACAGGTATCCTACGAGCAGTACTTC
>TRBJ2-7|many|TRBV7-9|.
CASSQPRRTTSPYEQYF
TGTGCCAGCAGCCAGCCTCGGAGGACGACCTCACCCTACGAGCAGTACTTC
>TRBJ2-3|many|TRBV29-1|TRBD2
CSVESLAVTDTQYF
TGCAGCGTTGAATCTCTAGCGGTCACAGATACGCAGTATTTT
>TRBJ1-2|many|TRBV19|.
CASSIEVRPNYGYTF
TGTGCCAGTAGTATCGAGGTCCGTCCTAACTATGGCTACACCTTC
>TRBJ1-6|few|TRBV7-9|.
CASSLAGGHNSPLHF
TGTGCCAGCAGCTTAGCGGGGGGCCATAATTCACCCCTCCACTTT
>TRBJ2-5|few|TRBV3-1|.
CASSQPSNSQETQYF
TGTGCCAGCAGCCAACCGAGTAATTCACAAGAGACCCAGTACTTC
>TRBJ1-2|many|TRBV15|.
CATSTQRTAYGYTF
TGTGCCACCAGCACCCAAAGGACAGCGTATGGCTACACCTTC
>TRBJ2-7|.|TRBV20-1|.
CSASLDNSYEQYF
TGCAGTGCTAGTCTCGACAACTCCTACGAGCAGTACTTC